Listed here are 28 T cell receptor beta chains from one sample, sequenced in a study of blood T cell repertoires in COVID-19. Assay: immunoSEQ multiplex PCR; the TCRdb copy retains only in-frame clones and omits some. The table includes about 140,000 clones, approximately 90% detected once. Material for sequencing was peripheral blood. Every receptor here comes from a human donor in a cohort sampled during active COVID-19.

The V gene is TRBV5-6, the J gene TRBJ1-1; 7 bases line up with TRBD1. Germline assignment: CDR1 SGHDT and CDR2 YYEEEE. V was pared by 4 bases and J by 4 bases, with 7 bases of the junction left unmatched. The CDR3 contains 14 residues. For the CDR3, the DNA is TGTGCCAGCAGCCGTAGACAGGGAGGCACTGAAGCTTTCTTT. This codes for CASSRRQGGTEAFF.

In nucleotides, the CDR3 is TGTGCCAGCAGGGGCCACCTGGCCGGGGAGCTGTTTTTT. This translates into CASRGHLAGELFF. The gene calls are TRBV6-5 and TRBJ2-2; D unclear. V lost 6 bases to trimming and J lost 6 bases, with 11 bases between them. Germline V gene sequence: CDR1 MNHEY, CDR2 SVGAGI. CDR3 length: 13 amino acids.

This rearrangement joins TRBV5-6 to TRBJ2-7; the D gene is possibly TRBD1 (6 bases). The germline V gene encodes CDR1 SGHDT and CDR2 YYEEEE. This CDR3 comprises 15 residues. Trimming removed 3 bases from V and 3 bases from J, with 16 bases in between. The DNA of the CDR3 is TGTGCCAGCAGCTGGGGCGATCCGGACAGCTACGAGCAGTACTTC. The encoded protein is CASSWGDPDSYEQYF.

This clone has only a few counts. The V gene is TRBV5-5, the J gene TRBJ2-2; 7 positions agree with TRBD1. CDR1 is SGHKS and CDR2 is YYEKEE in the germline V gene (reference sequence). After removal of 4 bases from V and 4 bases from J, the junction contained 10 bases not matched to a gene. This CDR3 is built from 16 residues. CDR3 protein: CASSRGAPGGTGELFF. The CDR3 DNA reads TGTGCCAGCAGCCGCGGCGCGCCAGGGGGCACCGGGGAGCTGTTTTTT.

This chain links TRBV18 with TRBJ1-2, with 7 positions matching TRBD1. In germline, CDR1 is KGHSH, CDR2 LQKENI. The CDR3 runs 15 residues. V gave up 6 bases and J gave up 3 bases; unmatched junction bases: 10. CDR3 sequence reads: CASSPGTVRYYGYTF. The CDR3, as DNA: TGTGCCAGCTCCCCGGGGACAGTCAGGTACTATGGCTACACCTTC.

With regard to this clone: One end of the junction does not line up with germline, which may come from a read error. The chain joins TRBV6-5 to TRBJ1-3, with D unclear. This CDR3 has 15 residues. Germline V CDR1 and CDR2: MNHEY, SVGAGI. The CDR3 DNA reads TGTGCCAGCGGTTACTCCGGGAGAGCTGGAAACACCATATATTTT. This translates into CASGYSGRAGNTIYF.

As DNA, the CDR3 is TGTGCCAGTAGTATCCGGGCAGGGTATCAGCCCCAGCATTTT. This sequence encodes CASSIRAGYQPQHF. V and J are TRBV19 and TRBJ1-5, with a tentative D call TRBD1 (5 bases). CDR3 length equals 14 residues. CDR1 LNHDA and CDR2 SQIVND come from the germline V gene (reference sequence). Trimming took 3 bases from V and 5 from J, leaving 11 bases between them.

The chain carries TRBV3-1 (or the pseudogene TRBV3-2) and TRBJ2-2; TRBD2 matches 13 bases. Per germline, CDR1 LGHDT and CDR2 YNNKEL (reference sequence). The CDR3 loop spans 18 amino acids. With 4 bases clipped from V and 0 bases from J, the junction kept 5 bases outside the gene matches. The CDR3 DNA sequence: TGTGCCAGCAGCCCTGGACTAGCGGGGGCCTCGAACACCGGGGAGCTGTTTTTT. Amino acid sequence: CASSPGLAGASNTGELFF.

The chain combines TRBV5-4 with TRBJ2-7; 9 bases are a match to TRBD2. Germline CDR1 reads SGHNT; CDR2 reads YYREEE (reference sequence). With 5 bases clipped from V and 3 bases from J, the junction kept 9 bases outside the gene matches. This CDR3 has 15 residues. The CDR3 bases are TGTGCCAGCAGTCTGCGGCTAGCGGGGTTCTACGAGCAGTACTTC. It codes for CASSLRLAGFYEQYF.

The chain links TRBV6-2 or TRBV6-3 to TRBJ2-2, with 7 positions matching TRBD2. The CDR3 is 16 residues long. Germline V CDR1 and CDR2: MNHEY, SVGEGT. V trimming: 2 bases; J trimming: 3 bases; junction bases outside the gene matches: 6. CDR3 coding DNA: TGTGCCAGCAGTTACGGGGCAAGCGGGGACACCGGGGAGCTGTTTTTT. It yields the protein CASSYGASGDTGELFF.

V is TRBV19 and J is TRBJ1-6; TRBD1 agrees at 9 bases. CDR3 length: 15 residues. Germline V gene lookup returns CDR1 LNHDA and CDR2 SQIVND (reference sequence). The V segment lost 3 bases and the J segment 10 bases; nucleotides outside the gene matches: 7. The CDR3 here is CASSIGQGYRSPLHF. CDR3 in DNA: TGTGCCAGTAGTATTGGACAGGGGTACAGGTCACCCCTCCACTTT.

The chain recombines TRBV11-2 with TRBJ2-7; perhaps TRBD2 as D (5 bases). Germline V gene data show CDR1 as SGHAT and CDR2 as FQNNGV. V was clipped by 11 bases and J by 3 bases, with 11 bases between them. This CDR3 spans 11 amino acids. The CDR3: CAAGIGYEQYF. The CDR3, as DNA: TGTGCCGCCGGGATCGGCTACGAGCAGTACTTC.

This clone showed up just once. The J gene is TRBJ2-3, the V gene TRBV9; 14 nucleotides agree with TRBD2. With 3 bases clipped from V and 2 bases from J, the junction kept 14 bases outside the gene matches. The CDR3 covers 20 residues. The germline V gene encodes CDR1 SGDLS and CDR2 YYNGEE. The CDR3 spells CASSGGTSGGGTIVTDTQYF. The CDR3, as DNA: TGTGCCAGCAGCGGCGGGACTAGCGGGGGAGGGACCATCGTCACAGATACGCAGTATTTT.

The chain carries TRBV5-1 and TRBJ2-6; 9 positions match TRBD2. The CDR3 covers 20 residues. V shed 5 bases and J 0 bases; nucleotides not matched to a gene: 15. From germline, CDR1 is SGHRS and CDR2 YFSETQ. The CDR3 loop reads CASSLEASGALLSGANVLTF. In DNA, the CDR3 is TGCGCCAGCAGTCTTGAGGCTAGCGGGGCCCTCCTCTCTGGGGCCAACGTCCTGACTTTC. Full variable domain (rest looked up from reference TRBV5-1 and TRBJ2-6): KAGVTQTPRYLIKTRGQQVTLSCSPISGHRSVSWYQQTPGQGLQFLFEYFSETQRNKGNFPGRFSGRQFSNSRSEMNVSTLELGDSALYLCASSLEASGALLSGANVLTFGAGSRLTVL.

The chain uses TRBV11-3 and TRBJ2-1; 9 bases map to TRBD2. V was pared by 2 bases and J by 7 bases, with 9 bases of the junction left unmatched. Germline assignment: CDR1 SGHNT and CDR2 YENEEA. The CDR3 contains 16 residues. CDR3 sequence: CASSLRSAGGPNEQFF. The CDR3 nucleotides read TGTGCCAGCAGCTTAAGGTCTGCGGGGGGGCCGAATGAGCAGTTCTTC.

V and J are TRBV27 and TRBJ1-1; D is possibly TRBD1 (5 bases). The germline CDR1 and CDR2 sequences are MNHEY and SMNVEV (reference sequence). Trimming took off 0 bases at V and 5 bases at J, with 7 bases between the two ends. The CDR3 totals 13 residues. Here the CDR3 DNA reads TGTGCCAGCAGTTTATCTAGGGGAACTGAAGCTTTCTTT. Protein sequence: CASSLSRGTEAFF.

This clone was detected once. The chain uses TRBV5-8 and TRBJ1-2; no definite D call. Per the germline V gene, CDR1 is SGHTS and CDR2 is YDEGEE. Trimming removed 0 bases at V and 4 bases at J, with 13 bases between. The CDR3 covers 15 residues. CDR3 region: CASSLGGGLSYGYTF. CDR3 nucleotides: TGTGCCAGCAGCTTGGGTGGAGGGTTATCCTATGGCTACACCTTC.

The CDR3, as DNA: TGTGCCAGCAGCCAAGTTCCGGGGTGGTACAATGAGCAGTTCTTC. This translates into CASSQVPGWYNEQFF. The gene calls are TRBV3-1 (or the pseudogene TRBV3-2) and TRBJ2-1; TRBD2 might be the D (5 bases). The germline V gene has CDR1 LGHDT and CDR2 YNNKEL (reference sequence). Trimming shortened V by 1 base and J by 4 bases, and 11 bases separated the two germline ends. The CDR3 runs to 15 residues.

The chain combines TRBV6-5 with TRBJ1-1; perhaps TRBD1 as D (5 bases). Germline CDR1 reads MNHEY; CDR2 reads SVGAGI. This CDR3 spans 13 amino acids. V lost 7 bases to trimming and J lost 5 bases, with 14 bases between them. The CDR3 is CASNQGRRTEAFF. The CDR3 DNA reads TGTGCCAGCAACCAGGGTCGAAGGACTGAAGCTTTCTTT.

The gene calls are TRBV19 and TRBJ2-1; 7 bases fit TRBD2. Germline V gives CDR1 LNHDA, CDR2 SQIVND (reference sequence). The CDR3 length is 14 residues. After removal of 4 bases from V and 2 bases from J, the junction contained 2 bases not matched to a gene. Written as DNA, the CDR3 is TGTGCCAGTAGTACTAGCGGTACCTACAATGAGCAGTTCTTC. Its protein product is CASSTSGTYNEQFF. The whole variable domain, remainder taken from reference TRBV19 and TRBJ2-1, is DGGITQSPKYLFRKEGQNVTLSCEQNLNHDAMYWYRQDPGQGLRLIYYSQIVNDFQKGDIAEGYSVSREKKESFPLTVTSAQKNPTAFYLCASSTSGTYNEQFFGPGTRLTVL.

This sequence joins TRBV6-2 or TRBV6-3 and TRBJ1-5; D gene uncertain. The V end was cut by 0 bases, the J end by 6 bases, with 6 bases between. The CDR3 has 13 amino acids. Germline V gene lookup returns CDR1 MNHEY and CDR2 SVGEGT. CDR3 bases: TGTGCCAGCAGTTACTCGCGGGGTCAGCCCCAGCATTTT. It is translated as CASSYSRGQPQHF.

The CDR3 protein is CSVEVTGGNEQFF. CDR3 bases: TGCAGCGTTGAGGTAACGGGAGGGAATGAGCAGTTCTTC. The V gene is TRBV29-1, the J gene TRBJ2-1; 8 bases match TRBD2. The V gene's germline CDR1 is SQVTM and CDR2 ANQGSEA. CDR3 size: 13 residues. The V gene end was trimmed by 3 bases and the J gene end by 7 bases; junction bases not matched to a gene: 5.

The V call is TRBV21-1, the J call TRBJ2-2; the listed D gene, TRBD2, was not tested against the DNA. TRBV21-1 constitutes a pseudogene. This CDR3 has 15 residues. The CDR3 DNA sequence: TGTGCCAGCAGCTTGGGGGGGTTTCGGAACGGGGAGCTGTTTTTT. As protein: CASSLGGFRNGELFF.

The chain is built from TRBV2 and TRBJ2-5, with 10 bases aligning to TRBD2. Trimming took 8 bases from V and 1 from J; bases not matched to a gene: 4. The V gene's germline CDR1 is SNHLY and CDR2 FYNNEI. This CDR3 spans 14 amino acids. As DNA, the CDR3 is TGTGCCAGCGGCGGGACTAGCGTCCAAGAGACCCAGTACTTC. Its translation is CASGGTSVQETQYF.

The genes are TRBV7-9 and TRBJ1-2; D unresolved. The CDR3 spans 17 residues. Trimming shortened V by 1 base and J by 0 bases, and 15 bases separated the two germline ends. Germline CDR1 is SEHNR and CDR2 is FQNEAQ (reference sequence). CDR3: CASSLEAGGESNYGYTF. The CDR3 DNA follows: TGTGCCAGCAGCTTAGAAGCCGGTGGGGAGTCTAACTATGGCTACACCTTC.

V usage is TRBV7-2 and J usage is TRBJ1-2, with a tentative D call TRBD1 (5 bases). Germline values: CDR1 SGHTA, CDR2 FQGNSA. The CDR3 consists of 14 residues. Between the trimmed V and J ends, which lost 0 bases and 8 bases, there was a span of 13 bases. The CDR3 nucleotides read TGTGCCAGCAGCTTAGCTGGGACTAACAAGGGCTACACCTTC. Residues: CASSLAGTNKGYTF.

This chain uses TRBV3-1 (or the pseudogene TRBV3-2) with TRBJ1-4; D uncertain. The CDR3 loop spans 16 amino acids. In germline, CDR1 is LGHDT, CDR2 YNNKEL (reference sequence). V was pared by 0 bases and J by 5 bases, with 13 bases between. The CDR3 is CASSQELGSLNEKLFF. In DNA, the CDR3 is TGTGCCAGCAGCCAAGAACTCGGGTCCCTGAATGAAAAACTGTTTTTT.

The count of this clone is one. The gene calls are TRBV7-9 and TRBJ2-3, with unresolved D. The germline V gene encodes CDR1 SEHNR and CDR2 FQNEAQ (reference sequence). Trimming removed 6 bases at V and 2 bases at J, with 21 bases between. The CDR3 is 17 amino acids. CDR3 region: CASSFEPPSLNTDTQYF. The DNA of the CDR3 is TGTGCCAGCAGTTTTGAGCCCCCAAGCCTTAACACAGATACGCAGTATTTT.